The rows below give T cell receptor beta chains drawn from one sample of a study of Ad26.COV2.S vaccination and SARS-CoV-2 variants. Sequencing used immunoSEQ multiplex PCR; TCRdb keeps in-frame clones, though not all of them. The sample lists about 400,000 clones, over 75% occurring once. Here the sequenced sample was peripheral blood, taken in a trial of Ad26.COV2.S vaccine versus placebo. These receptors all come from a person between 18 and 65 years old who received the Ad26.COV2.S COVID-19 vaccine or a placebo. The CDR3 runs from the conserved cysteine through the conserved F or W. A D gene is named only where the DNA matches it firmly. Clone size is shown for a subset of rows, as once, few, many or a class of expanded clone.

>TRBV10-1|NA|NA|TRBJ2-5
CASGTKETQYF
TGCGCCAGCGGAACCAAAGAGACCCAGTACTTC
>TRBV2|NA|NA|TRBJ2-3
CASSRGMGVTDTQYF
TGTGCCAGCAGTAGGGGAATGGGGGTGACAGATACGCAGTATTTT
>TRBV4-1|NA|NA|TRBJ1-4
CASSQEVGTSQEKLFF
TGCGCCAGCAGCCAAGAGGTCGGCACCAGCCAGGAAAAACTGTTTTTT
>TRBV4-2|NA|NA|TRBJ2-3
CASSQAIWGQDTQYF
TGTGCCAGCAGCCAAGCGATTTGGGGCCAAGATACGCAGTATTTT
>TRBV5-1|NA|NA|TRBJ2-3
CASSQGQFNTDTQYF
TGCGCCAGCAGCCAGGGACAATTTAACACAGATACGCAGTATTTT
>TRBV19|NA|NA|TRBJ1-5
CASSITGFGGQPQHF
TGTGCCAGTAGTATAACGGGGTTCGGCGGTCAGCCCCAGCATTTT
>TRBV9|NA|NA|TRBJ2-7
CASSVQVNSYEQYF
TGTGCCAGCAGCGTACAGGTTAACTCCTACGAGCAGTACTTC
>TRBV5-1|NA|NA|TRBJ2-2
CAGKTSNTGELFF
TGCGCCGGTAAAACATCGAACACCGGGGAGCTGTTTTTT
>TRBV11-2|NA|NA|TRBJ1-6
CASSEQGSYNSPLHF
TGTGCCAGCAGCGAACAGGGAAGTTATAATTCACCCCTCCACTTT
>TRBV9|NA|NA|TRBJ1-1
CASSDTGMNTEAFF
TGTGCCAGCAGCGACACAGGGATGAACACTGAAGCTTTCTTT
>TRBV30|NA|NA|TRBJ2-7
CAGRRGQSYEQYF
TGTGCTGGGAGGAGGGGGCAGTCCTACGAGCAGTACTTC
>TRBV7-2|NA|NA|TRBJ1-2
CASSLVSRSGGGYTF
TGTGCCAGCAGCTTGGTCAGTCGGTCGGGGGGTGGCTACACCTTC
>TRBV10-2|TRBD1|NA|TRBJ2-7
CASTKRDRDHEQYF
TGCGCCAGCACCAAGCGGGACAGGGACCACGAGCAGTACTTC
>TRBV11-1|NA|NA|TRBJ2-7
CASARDNYEQYF
TGTGCCAGCGCCCGGGACAACTACGAGCAGTACTTC
>TRBV3-1/TRBV3-2|NA|NA|TRBJ2-7
CASSQGGWRQDYEQYF
TGTGCCAGCAGCCAGGGGGGGTGGCGACAGGACTACGAGCAGTACTTC
>TRBV5-8|TRBD1|once|TRBJ2-3
CASSWGTGSPDTQYF
TGTGCCAGCAGCTGGGGGACAGGGTCTCCCGATACGCAGTATTTT
>TRBV7-2|TRBD1|once|TRBJ1-4
CASSLAGQGVNEKLFF
TGTGCCAGCAGCTTAGCGGGCCAGGGGGTAAATGAAAAACTGTTTTTT
>TRBV28|TRBD1|NA|TRBJ1-5
CASSSGTGGILYQPQHF
TGTGCCAGCAGTTCCGGGACAGGGGGAATTTTGTATCAGCCCCAGCATTTT
>TRBV29-1|NA|NA|TRBJ2-7
CSGLTVDEQYF
TGCAGCGGCCTTACGGTGGACGAGCAGTACTTC
>TRBV7-2|NA|few|TRBJ2-6
CASSLPRQARGSGANVLTF
TGTGCCAGCAGCTTACCGCGACAGGCGAGGGGCTCTGGGGCCAACGTCCTGACTTTC
>TRBV6-5|NA|NA|TRBJ2-7
CASSYTAGSLREQYF
TGTGCCAGCAGTTACACGGCAGGATCTCTACGGGAGCAGTACTTC
>TRBV5-1|TRBD1|NA|TRBJ1-5
CASSFPGTDSNQPQHF
TGCGCCAGCAGCTTCCCCGGGACAGATAGCAATCAGCCCCAGCATTTT
>TRBV20-1|NA|NA|TRBJ1-1
CSASWGAKVEAFF
TGCAGTGCTAGTTGGGGGGCGAAGGTTGAAGCTTTCTTT
>TRBV30|TRBD2|NA|TRBJ2-7
CALGPLAFEQYF
TGTGCCTTGGGCCCACTAGCGTTCGAGCAGTACTTC
>TRBV3-1/TRBV3-2|TRBD1|NA|TRBJ1-6
CASSLGTGGRYSPLHF
TGTGCCAGCAGCCTCGGGACAGGGGGAAGGTATTCACCCCTCCACTTT
>TRBV9|TRBD2|NA|TRBJ2-3
CASSVVAGGITDTQYF
TGTGCCAGCAGCGTAGTGGCGGGGGGCATCACAGATACGCAGTATTTT
>TRBV7-2|NA|NA|TRBJ1-4
CASSLVMGTNEKLFF
TGTGCCAGCAGCTTAGTGATGGGAACTAATGAAAAACTGTTTTTT
>TRBV11-2|NA|NA|TRBJ2-7
CASSLDWGGPYEQYF
TGTGCCAGCAGCTTAGATTGGGGGGGCCCCTACGAGCAGTACTTC
>TRBV28|NA|NA|TRBJ2-6
CASSRTEPSGANVLTF
TGTGCCAGCAGTCGGACAGAGCCCTCTGGGGCCAACGTCCTGACTTTC
>TRBV6-5|NA|NA|TRBJ1-6
CASSSPAGANSPLHF
TGTGCCAGCAGTAGTCCGGCGGGAGCAAATTCACCCCTCCACTTT
>TRBV7-8|TRBD1|few|TRBJ1-5
CASSLTGPRQPQHF
TGTGCCAGCAGCTTGACAGGGCCTCGACAGCCCCAGCATTTT
>TRBV7-7|TRBD1|NA|TRBJ2-5
CASSLEQGLGETQYF
TGTGCTAGCAGCTTAGAACAGGGGTTGGGGGAGACCCAGTACTTC